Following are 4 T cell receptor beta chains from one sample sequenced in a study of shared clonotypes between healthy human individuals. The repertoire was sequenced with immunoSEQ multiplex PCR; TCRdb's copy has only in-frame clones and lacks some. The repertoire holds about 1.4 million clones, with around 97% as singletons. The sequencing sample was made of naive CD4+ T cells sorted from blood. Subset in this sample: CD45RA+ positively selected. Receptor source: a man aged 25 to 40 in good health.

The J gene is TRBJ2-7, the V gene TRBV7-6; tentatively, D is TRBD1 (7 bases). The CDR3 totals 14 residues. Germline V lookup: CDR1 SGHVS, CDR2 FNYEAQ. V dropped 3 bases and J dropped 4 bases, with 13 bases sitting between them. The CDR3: CASSLTQGGYEQYF. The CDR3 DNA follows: TGTGCCAGCAGCTTGACGCAGGGGGGATACGAGCAGTACTTC.

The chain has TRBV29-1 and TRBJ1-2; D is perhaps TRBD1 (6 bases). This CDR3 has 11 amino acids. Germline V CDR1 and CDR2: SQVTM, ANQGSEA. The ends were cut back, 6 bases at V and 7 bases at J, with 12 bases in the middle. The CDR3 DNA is TGCAGCGTCTTCGGACAGAGTGGCTACACCTTC. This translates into CSVFGQSGYTF.

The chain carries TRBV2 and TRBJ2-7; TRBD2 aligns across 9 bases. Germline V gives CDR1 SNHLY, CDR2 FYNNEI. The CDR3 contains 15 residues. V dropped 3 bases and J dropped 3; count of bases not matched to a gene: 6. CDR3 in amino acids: CASSESGRPGYEQYF. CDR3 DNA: TGTGCCAGCAGTGAGAGCGGGAGGCCAGGCTACGAGCAGTACTTC.

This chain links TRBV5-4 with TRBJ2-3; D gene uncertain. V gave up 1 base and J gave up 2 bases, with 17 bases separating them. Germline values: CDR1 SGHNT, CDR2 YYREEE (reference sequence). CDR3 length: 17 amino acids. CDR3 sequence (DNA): TGTGCCAGCAGCTTGTCCACTACTCACGAGGTCACAGATACGCAGTATTTT. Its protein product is CASSLSTTHEVTDTQYF.